Given below is one T cell receptor (beta chain) in context. Its antigen is not yet known. The input lacks base qualities; no much larger clone sits a single base away. The collaborating institutions used their own protocols to collect whole blood in K2EDTA tubes. For TCRbeta analysis, collaborator samples were shipped as frozen whole blood, as isolated PBMCs, or as DNA extracted from either sample type. TCRbeta CDR3 regions were amplified from genomic DNA using the immunoSEQ Assay, a bias-controlled multiplex PCR. The original pipeline was this. The number of nucleated cells in each sample was estimated from the amplification of reference gene primers within the assay. Sequence reads were collapsed and filtered to measure the absolute abundance of every unique TCRbeta CDR3 rearrangement. Productive Simpson clonality was computed per sample as the square root of Simpson's diversity index over productive rearrangements. In TCRdb, the immuneACCESS table is reduced to in-frame sequences with V and J assigned. These tables do not hold every clone; where another copy was compared, an unresolved V gene accounts for under half, and the others remain unexplained. V and J calls and clone size are those listed in that table; D and trimming were worked out from the DNA. Here the sample has fewer than 45,000 clones; almost 90% occur a single time. Together, the top ten hold less than 30% of the sample.

This entry comes from a study of blood T cell repertoires in COVID-19 (dated by TCRdb to about 2020). In the study overall: Samples covering the acute and convalescent phases of COVID-19 were provided by collaborators in the United States, Italy and Spain. The sample metadata nearly always contained a de-identified subject ID, COVID-19 status, age in years and sex. Where available, HLA class I and class II types were taken from metadata supplied by the sample provider and were not determined by assay-based typing. Samples came from the ongoing ImmuneRACE study (first 160 participants) plus 1,254 subjects from 6 global collaborators. A freely available public database, intended as a resource for researchers studying the immune response to SARS-CoV-2, is where the repertoires were released. Deeply sampled blood TCRbeta repertoires from subjects exposed to, actively infected with, or recovered from COVID-19 were included in the dataset. The prospective study material was composed of cDNA or gDNA derived from T cells, B-cell-depleted T cells, or PBMCs.

Study-level results and caveats: How much clinical and demographic metadata was included differed by source and by participant, and the metadata was provided uncurated.

The source is a man aged 55-75 years with active or convalescent COVID-19. The sequenced sample consisted of peripheral blood.

The nucleotide sequence reads TGCGCCAGCAGCCAAGATTCTTGGGAGAATGAAAAACTGTTTTTT. The resulting protein is CASSQDSWENEKLFF. The sequence links TRBV4-1 to TRBJ1-4; no D gene call is confident. CDR1 and CDR2, per the germline V gene, are MGHRA and YSYEKL. The CDR3 holds 15 amino acids from the cysteine to the phenylalanine. Only the CDR3 portion is preserved as DNA: 45 bases, with reading frame beginning at the first base. The V end loses 0 bases and the J end loses 5 bases, and a stretch of 10 bases separates them.